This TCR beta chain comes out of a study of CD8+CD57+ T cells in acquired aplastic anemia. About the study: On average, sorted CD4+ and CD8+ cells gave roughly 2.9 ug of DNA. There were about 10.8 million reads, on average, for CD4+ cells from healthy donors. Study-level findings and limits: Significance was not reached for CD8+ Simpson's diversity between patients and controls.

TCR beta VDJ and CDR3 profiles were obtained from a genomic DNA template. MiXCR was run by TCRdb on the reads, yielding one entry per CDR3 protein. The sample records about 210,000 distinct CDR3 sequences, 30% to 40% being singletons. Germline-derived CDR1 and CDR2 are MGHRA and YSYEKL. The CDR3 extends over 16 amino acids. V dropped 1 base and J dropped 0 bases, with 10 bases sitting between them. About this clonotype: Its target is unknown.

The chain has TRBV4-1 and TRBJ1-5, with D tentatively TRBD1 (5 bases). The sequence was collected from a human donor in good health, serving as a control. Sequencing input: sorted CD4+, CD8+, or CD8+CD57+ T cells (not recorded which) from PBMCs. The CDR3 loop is CASSQGGRNSNQPQHF. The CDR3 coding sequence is TGCGCCAGCAGCCAAGGGGGGAGAAATAGCAATCAGCCCCAGCATTTT.